This is a list of T cell receptor beta chains from one sample in a study of T cell responses to AZD1222 COVID-19 vaccine. Clones were read by immunoSEQ multiplex PCR, and TCRdb kept only the in-frame ones, dropping some. The data hold over 150,000 clones, with over 75% observed a single time. Sequenced here: peripheral blood, sampled 28 days after the second AZD1222 dose. The source of these receptors is an adult who received the AZD1222 COVID-19 vaccine. Both conserved end residues are part of each CDR3. A D gene is named only where the DNA matches it firmly. Some rows have no size entry. The others give once, few or many, or a class for an expanded clone.

cdr3_aa	cdr3_nt	v_call	d_call	j_call	clone_size
CSVEDRGSGANVLTF	TGCAGCGTTGAAGATCGGGGCTCTGGGGCCAACGTCCTGACTTTC	TRBV29-1	NA	TRBJ2-6	NA
CASSPLKRGLVDTQYF	TGCGCCAGCAGCCCCCTGAAGCGGGGGTTGGTAGATACGCAGTATTTT	TRBV4-1	TRBD2	TRBJ2-3	NA
CASSFDENTEAFF	TGCGCCAGCAGCTTTGACGAGAACACTGAAGCTTTCTTT	TRBV5-1	NA	TRBJ1-1	NA
CASSRIYTGLNEKLFF	TGTGCCAGCAGTCGCATATATACAGGACTTAATGAAAAACTGTTTTTT	TRBV28	NA	TRBJ1-4	NA
CASSERPGGGYTF	TGTGCCAGCAGTGAGAGGCCAGGAGGTGGCTACACCTTC	TRBV25-1	NA	TRBJ1-2	once
CASSLSDRGSSGANVLTF	TGCGCCAGCAGCTTGAGTGACAGGGGTAGCTCTGGGGCCAACGTCCTGACTTTC	TRBV5-1	TRBD1	TRBJ2-6	NA
CASSLLDGYYGYTF	TGTGCCAGCAGCTTACTGGATGGGTACTATGGCTACACCTTC	TRBV5-8	NA	TRBJ1-2	NA
CASSSDRILDGYTF	TGTGCCAGCAGCTCAGACAGGATCCTTGATGGCTACACCTTC	TRBV11-2	NA	TRBJ1-2	few
CASSLGMGDEQFF	TGTGCCAGCAGCTTAGGAATGGGGGATGAGCAGTTCTTC	TRBV7-2	NA	TRBJ2-1	NA
CAWRPGSYGYTF	TGTGCCTGGAGACCGGGATCCTATGGCTACACCTTC	TRBV30	NA	TRBJ1-2	NA
CAWSANRVNQPQHF	TGTGCCTGGAGCGCGAACAGGGTGAATCAGCCCCAGCATTTT	TRBV30	NA	TRBJ1-5	NA
CASSWDGLYGYTF	TGTGCCAGCAGTTGGGACGGACTTTATGGCTACACCTTC	TRBV7-3	NA	TRBJ1-2	NA
CASSSHEGLLAYEQYF	TGCGCCAGCAGTTCCCATGAGGGACTTCTCGCCTACGAGCAGTACTTC	TRBV4-1	NA	TRBJ2-7	few
CASTWGWLNTEAFF	TGTGCCAGCACCTGGGGGTGGCTGAACACTGAAGCTTTCTTT	TRBV7-9	NA	TRBJ1-1	NA
CASSQTGENQPQHF	TGCGCCAGCAGCCAGACAGGGGAAAATCAGCCCCAGCATTTT	TRBV5-1	TRBD1	TRBJ1-5	NA
CACRPRSSYEQYF	TGTGCCTGCAGGCCAAGGTCCTCCTACGAGCAGTACTTC	TRBV6-5	NA	TRBJ2-7	NA
CASSDRDTHSPLHF	TGTGCCAGCAGCGACCGGGACACCCATTCACCCCTCCACTTT	TRBV9	NA	TRBJ1-6	NA
CASSPRLRNNEQFF	TGTGCCAGCAGCCCCAGACTCAGGAACAATGAGCAGTTCTTC	TRBV5-6	NA	TRBJ2-1	NA
CASNRGRPERLFF	TGTGCCAGCAACCGGGGCCGACCGGAGAGACTGTTTTTT	TRBV12-3/TRBV12-4	NA	TRBJ1-4	NA
CASSSQQGGEQFF	TGTGCCAGCAGCTCTCAACAGGGGGGAGAGCAGTTCTTC	TRBV11-2	TRBD1	TRBJ2-1	NA
CASSPDGNTEAFF	TGCGCCAGCAGCCCGGACGGGAACACTGAAGCTTTCTTT	TRBV5-1	NA	TRBJ1-1	NA
CASSWSSGNTIYF	TGTGCCAGCAGTTGGAGCTCTGGAAACACCATATATTTT	TRBV12-3/TRBV12-4	NA	TRBJ1-3	NA
CASSQWTGSNQPQHF	TGCGCCAGCAGCCAGTGGACGGGTAGCAATCAGCCCCAGCATTTT	TRBV4-1	NA	TRBJ1-5	NA
CASSMDRDSQNTEAFF	TGTGCCAGTAGTATGGATCGGGACTCCCAGAACACTGAAGCTTTCTTT	TRBV19	NA	TRBJ1-1	NA
CASSIWGRTNSNQPQHF	TGTGCCAGTAGTATCTGGGGACGGACAAATAGCAATCAGCCCCAGCATTTT	TRBV19	NA	TRBJ1-5	NA
CASSLGGGGTDTQYF	TGTGCCAGCAGCTTAGGGGGGGGCGGCACAGATACGCAGTATTTT	TRBV7-9	NA	TRBJ2-3	NA
CASSLSGRSYEQYF	TGTGCCAGCAGCCTTAGCGGGCGCTCCTACGAGCAGTACTTC	TRBV27	TRBD2	TRBJ2-7	NA
CASSDSPAQGTGELFF	TGTGCCAGCAGTGACTCACCAGCCCAGGGCACCGGGGAGCTGTTTTTT	TRBV6-4	NA	TRBJ2-2	NA
CASSIFASGANVLTF	TGTGCCAGTAGTATTTTCGCTTCTGGGGCCAACGTCCTGACTTTC	TRBV19	NA	TRBJ2-6	NA
CSVRINSGNTIYF	TGCAGCGTTAGAATCAACTCTGGAAACACCATATATTTT	TRBV29-1	NA	TRBJ1-3	NA
CASNWGRDSPLHF	TGTGCCAGCAATTGGGGCAGGGATTCACCCCTCCACTTT	TRBV27	NA	TRBJ1-6	NA
CASSQDRRREAFF	TGCGCCAGCAGCCAAGATCGGCGGAGAGAAGCTTTCTTT	TRBV4-3	NA	TRBJ1-1	NA
CASSQDLWWGQDTEAFF	TGTGCCAGCAGCCAAGATTTGTGGTGGGGGCAGGACACTGAAGCTTTCTTT	TRBV4-2	NA	TRBJ1-1	NA
CASSLGPDDEQYF	TGTGCCAGCAGCTTAGGACCGGACGACGAGCAGTACTTC	TRBV7-2	NA	TRBJ2-7	NA
CAWRKGQSSYNSPLHF	TGTGCCTGGAGGAAAGGACAGAGCTCCTATAATTCACCCCTCCACTTT	TRBV30	NA	TRBJ1-6	NA
CASSHDRELGYTF	TGTGCCAGCAGCCACGACAGGGAGCTTGGCTACACCTTC	TRBV6-2/TRBV6-3	TRBD1	TRBJ1-2	NA
CASRSGAVYGYTF	TGTGCCAGCAGGTCCGGCGCGGTCTATGGCTACACCTTC	TRBV7-9	NA	TRBJ1-2	NA
CASSKDGTYNEQFF	TGTGCCAGCAGCAAGGACGGTACCTACAATGAGCAGTTCTTC	TRBV7-9	NA	TRBJ2-1	once
CASSPRVARNYGYTF	TGTGCCAGCAGCCCCCGTGTTGCGAGGAACTATGGCTACACCTTC	TRBV9	NA	TRBJ1-2	NA
CASSRLARAANTEAFF	TGTGCCAGCAGTAGGCTGGCGAGGGCGGCGAACACTGAAGCTTTCTTT	TRBV27	NA	TRBJ1-1	NA
CASFQGSYGYTF	TGTGCCAGCTTTCAGGGGAGCTATGGCTACACCTTC	TRBV6-5	NA	TRBJ1-2	once
CASTKPLDSYGYTF	TGTGCCAGCACCAAGCCACTGGACAGCTATGGCTACACCTTC	TRBV2	NA	TRBJ1-2	once
CASSLDHGDTEAFF	TGCGCCAGCAGCTTGGATCATGGGGACACTGAAGCTTTCTTT	TRBV5-1	NA	TRBJ1-1	NA
CASSPPGTTVYEQYF	TGTGCCAGCAGCCCTCCTGGGACAACAGTCTACGAGCAGTACTTC	TRBV3-1/TRBV3-2	NA	TRBJ2-7	once
CASSYPDIVSNQPQHF	TGTGCCAGCAGTTACCCCGACATAGTGAGCAATCAGCCCCAGCATTTT	TRBV6-5	NA	TRBJ1-5	NA
CASSYSRQAGQPQHF	TGTGCCAGCAGTTACTCGAGGCAAGCCGGGCAGCCCCAGCATTTT	TRBV6-5	NA	TRBJ1-5	NA
CASSQAGGPTGELFF	TGTGCCAGCAGTCAAGCGGGGGGGCCGACCGGGGAGCTGTTTTTT	TRBV2	TRBD2	TRBJ2-2	once
CASSFGYEQYF	TGTGCCAGCAGTTTCGGCTACGAGCAGTACTTC	TRBV6-2/TRBV6-3	NA	TRBJ2-7	NA
CASIRDTEAFF	TGTGCCAGCATAAGGGACACTGAAGCTTTCTTT	TRBV7-9	NA	TRBJ1-1	NA
CASSYHLQGPGEYGYTF	TGTGCCAGCAGCTACCACCTACAGGGGCCGGGGGAGTATGGCTACACCTTC	TRBV5-8	TRBD1	TRBJ1-2	NA
CASSLGPDRDNEKLFF	TGTGCCAGCAGCTTAGGGCCCGACAGAGATAATGAAAAACTGTTTTTT	TRBV7-6	NA	TRBJ1-4	once
CAWSTGRADTQYF	TGTGCCTGGAGTACGGGGCGCGCGGATACGCAGTATTTT	TRBV30	NA	TRBJ2-3	NA
CASSQSGDLTDTQYF	TGCGCCAGCAGCCAAAGCGGTGACCTCACAGATACGCAGTATTTT	TRBV5-1	NA	TRBJ2-3	NA
CASSPTGLDGYTF	TGCGCCAGCAGCCCGACAGGGTTGGATGGCTACACCTTC	TRBV5-1	TRBD1	TRBJ1-2	NA
CASSFTGGGTEAFF	TGTGCCAGCAGCTTTACAGGGGGCGGGACTGAAGCTTTCTTT	TRBV7-9	TRBD1	TRBJ1-1	once
CASSLQSPGFNSPLHF	TGTGCCAGCAGCTTGCAGTCCCCGGGCTTTAATTCACCCCTCCACTTT	TRBV7-9	NA	TRBJ1-6	NA
CSARGYTF	TGCAGTGCCCGGGGCTACACCTTC	TRBV20-1	NA	TRBJ1-2	NA
CASSPNHRGGTEAFF	TGTGCCAGCAGTCCGAATCACAGGGGAGGGACTGAAGCTTTCTTT	TRBV6-2/TRBV6-3	TRBD1	TRBJ1-1	NA